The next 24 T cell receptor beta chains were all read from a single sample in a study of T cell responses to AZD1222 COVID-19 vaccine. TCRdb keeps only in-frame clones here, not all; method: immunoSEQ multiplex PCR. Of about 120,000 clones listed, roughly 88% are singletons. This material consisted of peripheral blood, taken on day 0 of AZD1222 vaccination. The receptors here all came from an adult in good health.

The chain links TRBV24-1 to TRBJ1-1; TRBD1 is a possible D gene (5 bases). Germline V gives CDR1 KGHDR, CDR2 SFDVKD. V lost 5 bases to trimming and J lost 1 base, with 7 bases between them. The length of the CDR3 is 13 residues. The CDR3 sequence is CATSGTGNTEAFF. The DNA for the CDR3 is TGTGCCACCAGTGGCACAGGGAACACTGAAGCTTTCTTT.

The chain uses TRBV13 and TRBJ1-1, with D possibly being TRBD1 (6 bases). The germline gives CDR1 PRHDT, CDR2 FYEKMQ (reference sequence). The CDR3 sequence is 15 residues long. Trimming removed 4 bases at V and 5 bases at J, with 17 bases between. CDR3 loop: CASSSLNRALTEAFF. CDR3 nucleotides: TGTGCCAGCAGCTCACTCAACAGGGCCCTTACTGAAGCTTTCTTT.

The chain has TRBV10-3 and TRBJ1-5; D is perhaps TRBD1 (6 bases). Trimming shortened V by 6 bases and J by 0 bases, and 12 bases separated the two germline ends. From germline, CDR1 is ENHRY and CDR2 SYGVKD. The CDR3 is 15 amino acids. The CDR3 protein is CAISEGHSSNQPQHF. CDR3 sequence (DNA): TGTGCCATCAGCGAGGGACACTCTAGCAATCAGCCCCAGCATTTT.

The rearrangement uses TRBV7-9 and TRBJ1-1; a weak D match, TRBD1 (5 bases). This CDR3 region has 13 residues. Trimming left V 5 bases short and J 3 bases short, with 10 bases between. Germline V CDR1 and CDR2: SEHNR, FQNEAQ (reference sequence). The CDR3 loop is CASSLGTDTEAFF. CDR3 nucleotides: TGTGCCAGCAGCCTTGGGACGGACACTGAAGCTTTCTTT.

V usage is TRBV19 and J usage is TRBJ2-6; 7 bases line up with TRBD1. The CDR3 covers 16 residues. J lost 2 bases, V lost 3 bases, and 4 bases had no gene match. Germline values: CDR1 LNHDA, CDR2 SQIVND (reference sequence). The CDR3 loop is CASSIETGTGANVLTF. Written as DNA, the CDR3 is TGTGCCAGTAGTATCGAGACAGGGACTGGGGCCAACGTCCTGACTTTC.

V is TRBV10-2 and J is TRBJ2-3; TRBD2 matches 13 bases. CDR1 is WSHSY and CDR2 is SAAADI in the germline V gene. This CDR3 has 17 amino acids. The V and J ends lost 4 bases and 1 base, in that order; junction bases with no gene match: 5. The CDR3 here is CASSAGLAGMGTDTQYF. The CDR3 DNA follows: TGCGCCAGCAGTGCGGGACTAGCGGGGATGGGCACAGATACGCAGTATTTT.

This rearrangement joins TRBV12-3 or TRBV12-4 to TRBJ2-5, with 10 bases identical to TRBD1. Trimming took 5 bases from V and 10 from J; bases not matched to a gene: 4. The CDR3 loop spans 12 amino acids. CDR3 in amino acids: CASSPGQGNQYF. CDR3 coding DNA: TGTGCCAGCAGTCCGGGACAGGGGAACCAGTACTTC.

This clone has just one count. DNA of the CDR3: TGTGCCAGTAGTACGCCGGAGGGACGTACCTACGGGGAAAAACTGTTTTTT. This encodes CASSTPEGRTYGEKLFF. The rearrangement links TRBV19 to TRBJ1-4; D is possibly TRBD1 (5 bases). The CDR3 totals 17 residues. V lost 4 bases to trimming and J lost 8 bases, with 23 bases between them. CDR1 is LNHDA, CDR2 SQIVND, per germline (reference sequence).

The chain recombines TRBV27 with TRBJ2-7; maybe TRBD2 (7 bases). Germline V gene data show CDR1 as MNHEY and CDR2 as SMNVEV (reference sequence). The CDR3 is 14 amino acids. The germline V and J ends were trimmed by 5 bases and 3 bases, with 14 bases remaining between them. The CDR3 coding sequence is TGTGCCAGCAGTCCCGCGGGGGCTCTCTACGAGCAGTACTTC. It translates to CASSPAGALYEQYF.

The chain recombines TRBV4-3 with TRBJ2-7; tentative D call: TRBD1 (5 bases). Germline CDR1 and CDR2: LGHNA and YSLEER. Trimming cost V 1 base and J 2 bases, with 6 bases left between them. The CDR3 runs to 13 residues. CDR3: CASSQARAYEQYF. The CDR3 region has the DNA TGCGCCAGCAGCCAAGCCAGGGCCTACGAGCAGTACTTC.

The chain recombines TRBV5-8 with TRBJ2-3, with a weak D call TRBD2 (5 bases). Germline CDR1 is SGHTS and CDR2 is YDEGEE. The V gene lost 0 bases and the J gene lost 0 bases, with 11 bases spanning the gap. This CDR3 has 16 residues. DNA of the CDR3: TGTGCCAGCAGCTTGGGAGGGTCAACTAGCACAGATACGCAGTATTTT. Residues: CASSLGGSTSTDTQYF.

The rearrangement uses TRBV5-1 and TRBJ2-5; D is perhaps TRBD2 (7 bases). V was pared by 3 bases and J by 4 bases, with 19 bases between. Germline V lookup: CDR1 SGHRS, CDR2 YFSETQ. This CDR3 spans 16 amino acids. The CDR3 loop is CASSWGGSGVGETQYF. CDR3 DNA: TGCGCCAGCAGCTGGGGGGGCAGCGGGGTTGGAGAGACCCAGTACTTC.

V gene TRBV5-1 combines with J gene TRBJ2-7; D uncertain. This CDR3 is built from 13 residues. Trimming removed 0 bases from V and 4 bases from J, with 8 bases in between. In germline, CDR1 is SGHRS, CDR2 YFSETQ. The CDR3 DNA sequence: TGCGCCAGCAGCTTGGACAGAAAATACGAGCAGTACTTC. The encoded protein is CASSLDRKYEQYF. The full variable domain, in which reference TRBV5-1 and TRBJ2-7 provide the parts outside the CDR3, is KAGVTQTPRYLIKTRGQQVTLSCSPISGHRSVSWYQQTPGQGLQFLFEYFSETQRNKGNFPGRFSGRQFSNSRSEMNVSTLELGDSALYLCASSLDRKYEQYFGPGTRLTVT.

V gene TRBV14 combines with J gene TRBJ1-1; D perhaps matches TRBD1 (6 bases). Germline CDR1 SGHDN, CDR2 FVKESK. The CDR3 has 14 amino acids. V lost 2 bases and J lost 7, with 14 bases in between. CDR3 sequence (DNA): TGTGCCAGCAGCCAACCCGGGACACAATATGAAGCTTTCTTT. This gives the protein CASSQPGTQYEAFF.

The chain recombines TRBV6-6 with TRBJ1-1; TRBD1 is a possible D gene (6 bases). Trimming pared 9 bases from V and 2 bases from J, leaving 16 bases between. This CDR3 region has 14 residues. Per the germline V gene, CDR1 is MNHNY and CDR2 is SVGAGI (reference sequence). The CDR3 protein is CASQEGGINTEAFF. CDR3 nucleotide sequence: TGTGCCAGTCAAGAGGGGGGGATAAACACTGAAGCTTTCTTT.

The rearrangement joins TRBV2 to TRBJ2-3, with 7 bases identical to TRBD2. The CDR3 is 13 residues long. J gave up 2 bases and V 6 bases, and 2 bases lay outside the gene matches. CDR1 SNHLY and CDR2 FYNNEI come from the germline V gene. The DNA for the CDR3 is TGTGCCAGCAGCGGGGACTACACAGATACGCAGTATTTT. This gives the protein CASSGDYTDTQYF.

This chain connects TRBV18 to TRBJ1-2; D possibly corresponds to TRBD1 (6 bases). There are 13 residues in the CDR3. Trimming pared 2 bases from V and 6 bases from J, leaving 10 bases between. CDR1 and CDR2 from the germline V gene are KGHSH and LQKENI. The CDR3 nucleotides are TGTGCCAGCTCACCAGAACAGGGAAATGGCTACACCTTC. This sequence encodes CASSPEQGNGYTF.

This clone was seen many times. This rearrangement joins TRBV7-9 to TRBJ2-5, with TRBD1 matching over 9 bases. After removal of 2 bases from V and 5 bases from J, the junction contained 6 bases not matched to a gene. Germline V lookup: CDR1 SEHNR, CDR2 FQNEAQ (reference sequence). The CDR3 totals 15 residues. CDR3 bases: TGTGCCAGCAGCTTAACGGGACAGGGCTACGAGACCCAGTACTTC. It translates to CASSLTGQGYETQYF.

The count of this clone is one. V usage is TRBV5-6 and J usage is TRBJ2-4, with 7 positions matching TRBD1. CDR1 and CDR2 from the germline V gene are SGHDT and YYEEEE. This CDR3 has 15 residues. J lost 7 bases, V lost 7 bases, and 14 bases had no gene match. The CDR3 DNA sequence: TGTGCCAGCTCCCGTAGGAAAACAGGGGTGAACATTCAGTACTTC. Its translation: CASSRRKTGVNIQYF.

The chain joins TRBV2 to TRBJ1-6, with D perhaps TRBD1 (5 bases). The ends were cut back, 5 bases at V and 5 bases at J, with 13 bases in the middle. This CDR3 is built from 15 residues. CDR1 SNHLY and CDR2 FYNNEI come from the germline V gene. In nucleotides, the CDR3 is TGTGCCAGCAGTCTGGCAGGGATTAATAATTCACCCCTCCACTTT. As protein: CASSLAGINNSPLHF.

The CDR3 DNA follows: TGTGCGTCCGGGGGAATGAACACTGAAGCTTTCTTT. Translated, it gives CASGGMNTEAFF. This sequence joins TRBV6-6 and TRBJ1-1, with D possibly matching TRBD1 (5 bases). CDR1 MNHNY and CDR2 SVGAGI come from the germline V gene (reference sequence). This CDR3 has 12 residues.

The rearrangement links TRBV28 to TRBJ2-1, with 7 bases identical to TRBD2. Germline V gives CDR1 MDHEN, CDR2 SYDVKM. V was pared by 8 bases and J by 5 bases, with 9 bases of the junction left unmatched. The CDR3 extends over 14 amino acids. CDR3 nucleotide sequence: TGTGCCAGCTTGAATGGGGGGGTAGACAATGAGCAGTTCTTC. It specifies CASLNGGVDNEQFF.

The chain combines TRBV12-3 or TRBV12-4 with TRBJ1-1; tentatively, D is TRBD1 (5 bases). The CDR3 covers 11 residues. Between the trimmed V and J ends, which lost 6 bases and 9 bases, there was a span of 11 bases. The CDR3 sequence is CASSRGQKAFF. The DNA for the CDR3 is TGTGCCAGCAGCCGGGGCCAGAAAGCTTTCTTT.

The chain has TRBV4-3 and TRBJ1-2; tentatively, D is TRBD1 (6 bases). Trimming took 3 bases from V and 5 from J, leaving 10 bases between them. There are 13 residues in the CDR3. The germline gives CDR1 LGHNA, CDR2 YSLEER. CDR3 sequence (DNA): TGCGCCAGCAGCCAGGGGACACTTTATGGCTACACCTTC. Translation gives CASSQGTLYGYTF.